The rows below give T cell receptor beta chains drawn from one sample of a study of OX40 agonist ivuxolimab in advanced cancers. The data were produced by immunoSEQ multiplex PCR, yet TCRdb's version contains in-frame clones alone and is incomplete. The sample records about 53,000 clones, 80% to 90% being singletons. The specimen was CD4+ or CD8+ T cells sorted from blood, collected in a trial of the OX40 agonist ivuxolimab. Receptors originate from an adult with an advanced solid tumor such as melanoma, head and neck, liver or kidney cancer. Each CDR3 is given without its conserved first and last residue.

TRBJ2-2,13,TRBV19,ASIKTGVDTGELF
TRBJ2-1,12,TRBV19,ASKEGQGAGEQF
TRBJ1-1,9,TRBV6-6,ASRVDTEAF
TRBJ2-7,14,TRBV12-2,ASRLGTQGWTYEQY
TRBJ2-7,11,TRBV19,ASSTGPGGEQY
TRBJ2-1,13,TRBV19,ASSIGRGGYNEQF
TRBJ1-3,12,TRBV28,ASSSQSSGNTIY
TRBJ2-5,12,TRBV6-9,ASSYSDRGETQY
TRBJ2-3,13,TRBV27,ASSLRWDSQDTQY
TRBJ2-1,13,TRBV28,ASSLVTGWVGEQF
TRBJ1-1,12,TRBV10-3,AISELAQDTEAF
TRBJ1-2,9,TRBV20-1,SATDLDSYT
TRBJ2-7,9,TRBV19,ARRTGCEQY
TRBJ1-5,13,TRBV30,ASTGGSGSNQPQH
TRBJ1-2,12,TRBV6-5,ASSYSPVSYGYT
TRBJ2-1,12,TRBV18,ASSPGQDYNEQF
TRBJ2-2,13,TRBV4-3,ASSQVTRDTGELF
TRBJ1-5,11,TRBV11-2,ASSLGSNQPQH